This TCR beta chain was captured by sequencing in a study of early T cells in non-severe SARS-CoV-2 infection. The CDR3 runs to 13 residues. The germline V gene has CDR1 MNHEY and CDR2 SVGAGI. This clonotype was counted ten times or more. Relative to the germline gene, one junction end is altered; a read error may explain this. Each CDR3 protein gets one entry after TCRdb re-called the 5' RACE reads with MiXCR. Here the sample spans 50,000 to 55,000 distinct CDR3 sequences, almost 9.5% being singletons. The rearrangement links TRBV6-5 to TRBJ1-1, with D perhaps TRBD1 (6 bases). The sequence came from an adult who was a healthcare worker with PCR-confirmed SARS-CoV-2 infection or an uninfected control (not recorded which). Sequencing was carried out using whole blood. The CDR3, as DNA: TGTGCCAGCAGTTCAGGGGATGGAACTGAAGTTTTCTTT. Residues: CASSSGDGTEVFF.